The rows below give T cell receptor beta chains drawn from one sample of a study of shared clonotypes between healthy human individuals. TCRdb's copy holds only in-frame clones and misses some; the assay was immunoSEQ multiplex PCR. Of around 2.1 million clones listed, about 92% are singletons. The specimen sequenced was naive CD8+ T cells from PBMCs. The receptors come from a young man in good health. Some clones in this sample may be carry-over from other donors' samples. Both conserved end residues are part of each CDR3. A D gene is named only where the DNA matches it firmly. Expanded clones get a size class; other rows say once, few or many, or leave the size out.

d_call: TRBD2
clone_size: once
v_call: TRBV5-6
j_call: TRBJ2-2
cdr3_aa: CASSATSGANTGELFF
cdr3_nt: TGTGCCAGCAGCGCCACTAGCGGGGCGAACACCGGGGAGCTGTTTTTT

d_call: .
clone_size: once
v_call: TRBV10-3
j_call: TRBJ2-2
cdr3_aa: CAISEATGPTGELFF
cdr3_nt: TGTGCCATCAGTGAGGCTACGGGGCCCACCGGGGAGCTGTTTTTT

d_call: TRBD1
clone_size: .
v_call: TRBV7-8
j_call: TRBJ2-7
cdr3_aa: CASSLLPDRGYEQYF
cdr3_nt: TGTGCCAGCAGCTTACTCCCGGACAGGGGTTACGAGCAGTACTTC

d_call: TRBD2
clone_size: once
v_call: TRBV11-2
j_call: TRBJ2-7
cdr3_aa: CASSQRRTSGRAAYEQYF
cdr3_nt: TGTGCCAGCAGCCAGCGGAGGACTAGCGGGAGGGCCGCCTACGAGCAGTACTTC

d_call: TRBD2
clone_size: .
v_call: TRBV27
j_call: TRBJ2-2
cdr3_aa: CASSLSSGTSGRANTGELFF
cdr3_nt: TGTGCCAGCAGTTTATCTTCGGGGACTAGCGGGAGGGCGAACACCGGGGAGCTGTTTTTT

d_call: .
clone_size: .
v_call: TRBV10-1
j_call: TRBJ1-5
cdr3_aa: CASQLRPVGQPQHF
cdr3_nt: TGCGCCAGCCAGTTACGCCCCGTCGGTCAGCCCCAGCATTTT

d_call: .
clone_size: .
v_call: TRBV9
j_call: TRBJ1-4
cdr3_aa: CASSVGSSPGGINEKLFF
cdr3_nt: TGTGCCAGCAGCGTGGGGAGTTCACCCGGGGGAATTAATGAAAAACTGTTTTTT

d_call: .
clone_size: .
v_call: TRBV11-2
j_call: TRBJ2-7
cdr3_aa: CASSLEFGLAYEQYF
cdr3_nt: TGTGCCAGCAGCTTAGAATTTGGACTTGCCTACGAGCAGTACTTC

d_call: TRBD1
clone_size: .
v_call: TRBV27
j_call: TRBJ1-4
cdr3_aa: CASSPYRGATNEKLFF
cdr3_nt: TGTGCCAGCAGTCCATACAGGGGAGCGACTAATGAAAAACTGTTTTTT

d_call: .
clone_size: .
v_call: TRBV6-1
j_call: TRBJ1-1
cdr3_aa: CASSGTVALNTEAFF
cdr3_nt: TGTGCCAGCAGTGGCACAGTGGCCCTGAACACTGAAGCTTTCTTT

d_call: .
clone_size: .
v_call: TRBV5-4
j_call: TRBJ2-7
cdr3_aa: CASSLSSGGYEQYF
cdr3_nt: TGTGCCAGCAGCTTGTCTTCTGGCGGCTACGAGCAGTACTTC

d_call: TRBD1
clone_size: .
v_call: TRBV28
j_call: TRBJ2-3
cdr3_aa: CASAVGTGVQGDTQYF
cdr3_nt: TGTGCCAGCGCCGTGGGGACAGGGGTACAGGGAGATACGCAGTATTTT

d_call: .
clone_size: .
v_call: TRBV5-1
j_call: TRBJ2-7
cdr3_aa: CASSFLSGSYEQYF
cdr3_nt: TGCGCCAGCAGCTTTCTGAGCGGGTCCTACGAGCAGTACTTC

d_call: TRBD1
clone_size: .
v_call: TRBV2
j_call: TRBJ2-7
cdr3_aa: CAGEGQAGPYEQYF
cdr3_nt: TGTGCCGGAGAAGGACAGGCTGGGCCCTACGAGCAGTACTTC

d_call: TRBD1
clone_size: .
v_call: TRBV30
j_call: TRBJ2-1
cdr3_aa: CAWSDRGGYNEQFF
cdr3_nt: TGTGCCTGGAGTGACAGGGGTGGCTACAATGAGCAGTTCTTC

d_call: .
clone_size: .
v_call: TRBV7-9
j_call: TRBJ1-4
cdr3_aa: CASSHVREKLFF
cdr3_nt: TGTGCCAGCAGCCACGTCCGGGAGAAACTGTTTTTT

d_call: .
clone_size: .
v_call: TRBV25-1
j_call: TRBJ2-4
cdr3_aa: CASSEQGTGKNIQYF
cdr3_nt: TGTGCCAGCAGTGAACAGGGGACGGGCAAAAACATTCAGTACTTC

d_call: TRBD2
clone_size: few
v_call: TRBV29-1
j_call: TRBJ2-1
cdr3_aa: CSVGGRAYNEQFF
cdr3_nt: TGCAGCGTTGGCGGGAGGGCCTACAATGAGCAGTTCTTC

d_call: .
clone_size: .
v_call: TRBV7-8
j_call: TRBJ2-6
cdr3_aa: CASSLGPSGANVLTF
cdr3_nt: TGTGCCAGCAGCTTAGGTCCTTCTGGGGCCAACGTCCTGACTTTC

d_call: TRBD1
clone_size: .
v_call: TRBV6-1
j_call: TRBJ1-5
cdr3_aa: CASSARTGTYSNQPQHF
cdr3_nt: TGTGCCAGCAGTGCGCGGACAGGGACCTATAGCAATCAGCCCCAGCATTTT

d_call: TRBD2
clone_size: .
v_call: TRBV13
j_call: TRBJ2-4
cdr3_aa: CASSQVAGAEDIQYF
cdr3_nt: TGTGCCAGCAGCCAAGTAGCGGGAGCGGAGGACATTCAGTACTTC

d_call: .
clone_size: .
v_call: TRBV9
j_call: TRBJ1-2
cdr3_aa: CASSVGGTPIYGYTF
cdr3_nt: TGTGCCAGCAGCGTAGGCGGCACCCCGATCTATGGCTACACCTTC

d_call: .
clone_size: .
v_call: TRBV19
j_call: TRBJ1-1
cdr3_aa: CASSMGTANTEAFF
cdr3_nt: TGTGCCAGTAGTATGGGGACGGCGAACACTGAAGCTTTCTTT

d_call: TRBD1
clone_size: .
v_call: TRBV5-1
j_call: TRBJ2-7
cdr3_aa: CASSLGWVQGVNEQYF
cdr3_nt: TGCGCCAGCAGCTTGGGGTGGGTACAGGGGGTAAACGAGCAGTACTTC

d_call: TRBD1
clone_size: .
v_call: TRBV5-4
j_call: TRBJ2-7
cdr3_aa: CASSITGVEQYF
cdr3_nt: TGTGCCAGCAGCATTACAGGGGTCGAGCAGTACTTC

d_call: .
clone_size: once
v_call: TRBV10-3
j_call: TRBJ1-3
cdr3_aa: CAISESTAGSGNTIYF
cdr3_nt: TGTGCCATCAGTGAGTCGACGGCGGGCTCTGGAAACACCATATATTTT

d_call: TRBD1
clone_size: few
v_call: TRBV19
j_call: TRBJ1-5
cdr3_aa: CASSYSGGRPQHF
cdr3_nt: TGTGCCAGTAGCTATTCAGGGGGCCGGCCCCAGCATTTT

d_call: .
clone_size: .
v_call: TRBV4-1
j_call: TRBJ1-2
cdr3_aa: CASSQDSSVLTFNYGYTF
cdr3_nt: TGCGCCAGCAGCCAAGATAGTAGCGTTCTCACCTTTAACTATGGCTACACCTTC

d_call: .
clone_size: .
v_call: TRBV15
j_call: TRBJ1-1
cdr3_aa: CATSRGQSMNTEAFF
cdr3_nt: TGTGCCACCAGCAGAGGACAGTCCATGAACACTGAAGCTTTCTTT

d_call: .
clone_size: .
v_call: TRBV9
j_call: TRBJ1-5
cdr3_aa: CASSVTGAYNQPQHF
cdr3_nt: TGTGCCAGCAGCGTAACCGGGGCCTATAATCAGCCCCAGCATTTT

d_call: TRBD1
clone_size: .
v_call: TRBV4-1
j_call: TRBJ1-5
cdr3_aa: CASSHSGTGGQPQHF
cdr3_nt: TGCGCCAGCAGCCATTCCGGGACAGGGGGTCAGCCCCAGCATTTT

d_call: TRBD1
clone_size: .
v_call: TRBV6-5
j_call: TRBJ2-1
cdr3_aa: CASSYSPDRVYNEQFF
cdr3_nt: TGTGCCAGCAGTTACAGCCCGGACAGGGTCTACAATGAGCAGTTCTTC

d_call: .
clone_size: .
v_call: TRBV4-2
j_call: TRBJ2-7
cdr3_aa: CASSEDRETTYEQYF
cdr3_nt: TGTGCCAGCAGCGAAGACCGGGAGACCACCTACGAGCAGTACTTC

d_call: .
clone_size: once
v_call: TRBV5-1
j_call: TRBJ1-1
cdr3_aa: CASSLGQGLTEAFF
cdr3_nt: TGCGCCAGCAGCTTGGGTCAGGGTCTCACTGAAGCTTTCTTT

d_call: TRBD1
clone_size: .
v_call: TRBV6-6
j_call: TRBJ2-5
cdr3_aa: CASSLDRARQETQYF
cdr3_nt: TGTGCCAGCAGTTTGGACAGGGCAAGACAAGAGACCCAGTACTTC

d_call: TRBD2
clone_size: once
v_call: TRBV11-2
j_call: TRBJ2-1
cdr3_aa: CASSGRLAGGLEQFF
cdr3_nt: TGTGCCAGCAGCGGAAGACTAGCGGGAGGTCTTGAGCAGTTCTTC

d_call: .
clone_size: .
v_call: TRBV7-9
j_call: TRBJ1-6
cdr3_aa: CATRGSNSPLHF
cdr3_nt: TGTGCCACGAGGGGCAGCAATTCACCCCTCCACTTT

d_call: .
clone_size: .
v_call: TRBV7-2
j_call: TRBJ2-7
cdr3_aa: CASSLGGTEQYF
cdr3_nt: TGTGCCAGCAGCTTAGGGGGTACTGAGCAGTACTTC

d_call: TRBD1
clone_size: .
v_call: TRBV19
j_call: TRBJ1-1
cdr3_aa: CASILQGATEAFF
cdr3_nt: TGTGCCAGTATCCTACAGGGGGCAACTGAAGCTTTCTTT

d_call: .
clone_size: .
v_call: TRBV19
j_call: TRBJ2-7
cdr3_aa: CASSISLFYEQYF
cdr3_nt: TGTGCCAGTAGTATAAGCCTATTCTACGAGCAGTACTTC

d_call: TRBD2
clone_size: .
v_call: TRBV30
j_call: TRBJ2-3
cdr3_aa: CAWSDGLAATDTQYF
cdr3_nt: TGTGCCTGGAGTGATGGACTAGCGGCCACAGATACGCAGTATTTT

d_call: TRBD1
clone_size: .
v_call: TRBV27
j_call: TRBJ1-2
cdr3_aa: CASSLTYRGLGGYTF
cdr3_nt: TGTGCCAGCAGTTTAACCTACAGGGGGTTAGGTGGCTACACCTTC

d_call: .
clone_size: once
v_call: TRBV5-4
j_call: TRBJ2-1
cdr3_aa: CASTFRGIDEQFF
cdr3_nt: TGTGCCAGCACCTTCCGGGGAATAGATGAGCAGTTCTTC

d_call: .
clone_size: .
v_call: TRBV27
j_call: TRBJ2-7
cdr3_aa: CASSPGHSYEQYF
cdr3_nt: TGTGCCAGCAGTCCCGGCCATAGCTACGAGCAGTACTTC

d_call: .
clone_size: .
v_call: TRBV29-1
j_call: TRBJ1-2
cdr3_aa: CSVVGGAYGYTF
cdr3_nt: TGCAGCGTTGTGGGGGGCGCCTATGGCTACACCTTC

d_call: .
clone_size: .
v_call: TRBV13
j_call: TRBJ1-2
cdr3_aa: CASSLFQANYGYTF
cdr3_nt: TGTGCCAGCAGCTTGTTCCAGGCTAACTATGGCTACACCTTC

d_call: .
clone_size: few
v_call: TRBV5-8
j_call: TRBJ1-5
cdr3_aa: CASSLRGQVQPQHF
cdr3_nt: TGTGCCAGCAGCTTGAGGGGTCAGGTTCAGCCCCAGCATTTT

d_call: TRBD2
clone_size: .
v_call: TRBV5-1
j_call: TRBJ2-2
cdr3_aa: CASSMGLAGSTGELFF
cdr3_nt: TGCGCCAGCAGTATGGGACTAGCGGGAAGCACCGGGGAGCTGTTTTTT

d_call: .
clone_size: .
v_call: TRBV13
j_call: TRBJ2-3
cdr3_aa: CASSWGRGTDTQYF
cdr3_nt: TGTGCCAGCAGCTGGGGACGGGGCACAGATACGCAGTATTTT

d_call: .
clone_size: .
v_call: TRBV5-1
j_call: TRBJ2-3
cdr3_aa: CASSLDGEKGDTQYF
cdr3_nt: TGCGCCAGCAGCTTGGACGGGGAAAAAGGAGATACGCAGTATTTT

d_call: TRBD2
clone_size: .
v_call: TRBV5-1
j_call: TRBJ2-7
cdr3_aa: CASSPRGTYEQYF
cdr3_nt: TGCGCCAGCAGCCCGCGGGGGACCTACGAGCAGTACTTC

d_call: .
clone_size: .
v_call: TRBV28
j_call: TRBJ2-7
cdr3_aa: CASTESNEQYF
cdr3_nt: TGTGCCAGCACCGAAAGCAACGAGCAGTACTTC

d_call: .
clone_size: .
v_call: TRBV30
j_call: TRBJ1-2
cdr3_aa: CAWSEVAGYGYTF
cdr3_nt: TGTGCCTGGAGTGAAGTGGCTGGGTATGGCTACACCTTC

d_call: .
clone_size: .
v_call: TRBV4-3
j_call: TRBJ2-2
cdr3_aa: CASSRDRSPNTGELFF
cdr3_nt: TGCGCCAGCAGCCGAGACAGAAGCCCTAACACCGGGGAGCTGTTTTTT

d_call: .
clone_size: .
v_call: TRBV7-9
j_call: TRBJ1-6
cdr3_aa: CASSLAAGVNSPLHF
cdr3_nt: TGTGCCAGCAGCTTAGCTGCGGGGGTGAATTCACCCCTCCACTTT